What follows describes a single TCR beta chain. The antigen it binds to is not known. The record has no base qualities; no much larger clone is one base away. All of the isolated RNA was reverse transcribed with the High Capacity cDNA Reverse Transcription Kit, so expressed TCRB transcripts were sequenced. Deep immunoSEQ sequencing was performed on naive, central memory and regulatory T cell samples, with an average of around 3.5 million total reads per sample. Sorted cells were lysed in RLT buffer, and RNA was extracted using DNase-treated RNeasy Micro or Mini kits according to cell number. To prevent cross-contamination, every cell subset was processed on its own, while patient and healthy donor samples were processed together. The immunoSEQ multiplex PCR was used to amplify TCRB sequences from cDNA, yielding 87-bp fragments that span the CDR3 region. The amplicons were sequenced using the Illumina HiSeq platform. The study's own analysis went as follows. PCR bias was computationally corrected using synthetic template baselines, reads within Hamming distance 2 were collapsed, and singletons that could not be merged were discarded. Reads were aligned against IMGT so that V, D and J genes, CDR3 length and insertions or deletions at six rearrangement sites could be assigned. Within each subset, clonotype counts were normalized to sorted cell number, after which true diversity and Gini coefficients were computed with the tcR R package. Repertoire sharing was quantified using the overlap coefficient calculated on TCRB nucleotide sequences. TCRdb took this table from immuneACCESS and kept in-frame rearrangements with V and J called. Such tables lack part of the clones; where checked against another copy, unresolved V genes explain under half of the gap, and the rest is unexplained. V, J and clone size reflect that table, while D and trimming were determined from the DNA. A total of about 40,000 clones appear in this sample, 49% of them only once. Clones ranked in the top ten supply roughly 0.7% of the sample.

The data originate from a study of beta chain features in type 1 diabetes listed by TCRdb under 2018. Background for the entire study: Mean age, gender distribution, total cell number and subset yield were not different between patients and healthy donors. A total of 85 million to 140 million sorted cells were examined across all samples, and a strong correlation was observed between cell number per subset and RNA yield. In the study, TCRB repertoires of sorted circulating CD4+ T cell subsets from recently diagnosed type 1 diabetes patients were compared with those of matched healthy donors. Naive and central memory subsets were obtained from all 30 or so donors, but regulatory and stem cell-like memory subsets were isolated from only 8 patients and 8 healthy donors.

Paper-wide results and their limitations: Sequencing cDNA rather than genomic DNA could over-represent highly expressing activated cells, although activation and CD3 levels did not differ between groups. Type 1 diabetes patients showed a moderate but significant shortening of TCRB CDR3 length in all four CD4+ subsets. Only small numbers of individuals were included in the HLA sub-analyses, which left unresolved whether HLA type had any influence on TCRB rearrangement. At VDJ recombination sites, patients with type 1 diabetes made fewer insertions and deleted more nucleotides, a pattern implying thymic rearrangement abnormalities. Naive, central memory and regulatory TCRB repertoires appeared to be more alike among patients than among healthy donors. Shorter templates might have been favored by PCR, but patient and control samples were amplified and corrected together, so both groups would have been affected equally by any skew.

The germline V gene supplies CDR1 KGHSH and CDR2 LQKENI. The cysteine opens and the phenylalanine closes a CDR3 of 11 amino acids. The retained sequence is limited to the CDR3, 33 bases, with the frame set at the first base. The V and J ends are trimmed by 2 bases and 8 bases, leaving 6 bases between them. From each donor, a single peripheral blood sample of roughly 0.11 L on average was drawn into heparinised tubes. A BD FACSAria II and a panel including CD45RO, CCR7, CD25, CD127, CD95 and CD27 were used to sort naive, central memory, regulatory and stem cell-like memory CD4+ T cells. Every sorted population had a purity above 95%. PBMCs were isolated immediately by Lymphoprep density gradient centrifugation and stained directly without culture. So that batch effects would be minimized, each experiment stained and sorted samples in pairs, pairing one healthy donor with one patient.

This clonotype was obtained from a woman between 18 and 29 years old in good health. Recombination linked TRBV18 to TRBJ1-2; the D gene assignment is ambiguous. Sequencing input: central memory CD4+ T cells from blood. The CDR3 here reads CASSPSAGYTF. The nucleotides read TGTGCCAGCTCACCATCAGCGGGCTACACCTTC. The entire variable domain, with the stretches around the CDR3 drawn from the reference TRBV18 and TRBJ1-2 proteins, is NAGVMQNPRHLVRRRGQEARLRCSPMKGHSHVYWYRQLPEEGLKFMVYLQKENIIDESGMPKERFSAEFPKEGPSILRIQQVVRGDSAAYFCASSPSAGYTFGSGTRLTVV.